This TCR beta chain appears in the sequencing data of a study of blood T cells in healthy people across ages. This clonotype has just a few counts. V dropped 3 bases and J dropped 7; count of bases not matched to a gene: 7. Germline V gene data show CDR1 as SGDLS and CDR2 as YYNGEE. The CDR3 runs 14 residues. The use of a sample-barcoded 5' primer and a J-beta primer mix characterized a second PCR of roughly 6 to 11 cycles. TCRdb fed the 5' RACE reads into MiXCR, producing one record per CDR3 protein. The data show around 710,000 distinct CDR3 sequences, 40% to 45% seen once. This TCR derives from a woman aged 60-75 years in good health. This chain joins TRBV9 and TRBJ2-7; 10 bases map to TRBD2. Source material: blood. CDR3 sequence (DNA): TGTGCCAGCAGCGGTGGACTAGCGGACCCAGAGCAGTACTTC. Its translation is CASSGGLADPEQYF.